What follows is one TCR beta chain and its context. Its antigen remains unknown. The sorted regulatory T cells were CD4+, CD25-high and CD127-low, with genomic DNA sequenced. The record originates from a study of regulatory and conventional T cells in RAG deficiency. There are 13 residues in the CDR3. The V gene's germline CDR1 is LNHDA and CDR2 SQIVND (reference sequence). The V gene lost 7 bases and the J gene lost 4 bases, with 13 bases spanning the gap. Study conclusions and caveats: In Omenn syndrome, Treg and Tconv repertoires overlapped >75%. Control T-cell subsets had markedly higher Shannon entropy and lower Simpson indices than RAG-deficient patients. Omenn syndrome and CID/AS patients had 80 to 100-fold fewer unique Treg TCR beta sequences, versus approximately 9.8-fold elsewhere.

Assay used: immunoSEQ multiplex PCR; TCRdb lists only in-frame clones, some missing. The data contain tens of thousands of clones, 85% to 95% of them singletons. These data were also reused for a study on regulatory T cells. As that report states: The PCR used 52 TRBV and 13 TRBJ primers.

The source material was Tregs sorted from blood. This chain connects TRBV19 to TRBJ1-2; tentative D call: TRBD1 (5 bases). The clonotype originates from a human donor in good health. The CDR3 DNA follows: TGTGCCAGTAAGCCGGGGGATCGCTATGGCTACACCTTC. Protein: CASKPGDRYGYTF.